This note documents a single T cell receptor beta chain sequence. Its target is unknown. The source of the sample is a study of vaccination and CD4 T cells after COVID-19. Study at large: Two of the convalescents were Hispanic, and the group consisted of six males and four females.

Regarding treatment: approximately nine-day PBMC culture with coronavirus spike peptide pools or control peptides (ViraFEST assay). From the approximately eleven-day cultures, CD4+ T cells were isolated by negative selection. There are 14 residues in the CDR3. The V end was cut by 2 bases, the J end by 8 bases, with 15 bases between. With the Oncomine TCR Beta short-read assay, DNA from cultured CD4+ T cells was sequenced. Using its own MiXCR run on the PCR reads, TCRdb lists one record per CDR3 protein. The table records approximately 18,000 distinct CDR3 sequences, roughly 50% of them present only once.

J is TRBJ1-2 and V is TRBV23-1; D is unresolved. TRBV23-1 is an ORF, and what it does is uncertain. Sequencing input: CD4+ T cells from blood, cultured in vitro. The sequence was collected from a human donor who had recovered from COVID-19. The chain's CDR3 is CASSQKRHNWGYTF. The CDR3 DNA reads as TGCGCCAGCAGTCAAAAAAGGCACAACTGGGGCTACACCTTC.